A single sample is the source of the 16 T cell receptor beta chains below, sequenced in a study of shared clonotypes between healthy human individuals. The data were produced by immunoSEQ multiplex PCR, yet TCRdb's version contains in-frame clones alone and is incomplete. The sample contains about 1.5 million clones, 95% to 99% of which appear only once. Sequences were obtained from naive CD4+ T cells sorted from blood. Subset denoted: CD45RA+ positively selected. These receptors all come from a man aged 25 to 40 in good health.

This CDR3 is CASSVDGGASGETQYF. The CDR3 nucleotides read TGTGCCAGCAGCGTAGACGGGGGAGCCTCCGGGGAGACCCAGTACTTC. V usage is TRBV9 and J usage is TRBJ2-5, with a tentative D call TRBD2 (6 bases). Per the germline V gene, CDR1 is SGDLS and CDR2 is YYNGEE. The CDR3 runs 16 residues. V was trimmed by 0 bases and J by 5 bases, leaving 17 bases between them.

The CDR3 loop is CASSLDRVGSYNEQFF. CDR3 coding DNA: TGCGCCAGCAGCTTGGACAGGGTTGGATCCTACAATGAGCAGTTCTTC. The rearrangement uses TRBV5-1 and TRBJ2-1, with a possible D match to TRBD1 (6 bases). CDR3 length equals 16 residues. V was clipped by 0 bases and J by 1 base, with 11 bases between them. Germline V gene lookup returns CDR1 SGHRS and CDR2 YFSETQ.

The V and J genes are TRBV5-5 and TRBJ2-7; D tentatively fits TRBD1 or TRBD2 (7 bases each). V was shortened by 5 bases and J by 3 bases, with 21 bases between the two germline ends. The CDR3 sequence is 16 residues long. The germline gives CDR1 SGHKS, CDR2 YYEKEE (reference sequence). CDR3 amino acids: CASRPAGATGDYEQYF. CDR3 in DNA: TGTGCCAGCAGGCCTGCGGGAGCTACAGGGGACTACGAGCAGTACTTC.

The rearrangement joins TRBV12-5 to TRBJ2-1; TRBD2 is a possible D gene (5 bases). This CDR3 is 18 amino acids long. Germline CDR1 LGHNT, CDR2 FRNRAP. Trimming stripped 1 base from V and 0 bases from J, with 16 bases between. In DNA, the CDR3 is TGTGCTAGTGGTTTGGAGCGGAGACTCCTCAGCTCCTACAATGAGCAGTTCTTC. Encoded protein: CASGLERRLLSSYNEQFF.

Only one count was recorded for this clone. The chain uses TRBV5-5 and TRBJ2-7; 7 nucleotides line up with TRBD1. Germline V CDR1 and CDR2: SGHKS, YYEKEE (reference sequence). Trimming cost V 0 bases and J 3 bases; bases outside gene matches: 6. This CDR3 has 15 amino acids. CDR3 sequence (DNA): TGTGCCAGCAGCTTGGTACAGGGGACAATCTACGAGCAGTACTTC. Translated, it gives CASSLVQGTIYEQYF.

The V gene is TRBV9, the J gene TRBJ2-5; weak D call: TRBD1 (6 bases). Germline values: CDR1 SGDLS, CDR2 YYNGEE. The CDR3 is made up of 15 amino acids. V gave up 0 bases and J gave up 3 bases, with 12 bases separating them. For the CDR3, the DNA is TGTGCCAGCAGCGTAGGGACAGTTTCAAAAGAGACCCAGTACTTC. This translates into CASSVGTVSKETQYF.

This chain links TRBV10-1 with TRBJ2-1; D is unresolved. The germline V gene has CDR1 WNHNN and CDR2 SYGVQD (reference sequence). The V gene lost 0 bases and the J gene lost 8 bases, with 8 bases spanning the gap. This CDR3 contains 13 residues. CDR3 sequence (DNA): TGCGCCAGCAGTGAGTCCGGGTTGGATGAGCAGTTCTTC. Protein sequence: CASSESGLDEQFF.

This chain joins TRBV6-5 and TRBJ1-5, with a tentative D call TRBD1 (6 bases). V lost 6 bases, J lost 6 bases, and 15 bases lay in between. This CDR3 has 14 residues. Germline assignment: CDR1 MNHEY and CDR2 SVGAGI. CDR3 nucleotide sequence: TGTGCCAGCAGCATAACAGGGCTCGGTCAGCCCCAGCATTTT. Its protein is CASSITGLGQPQHF.

The chain combines TRBV7-9 with TRBJ2-7; D uncertain. CDR1 and CDR2 from the germline V gene are SEHNR and FQNEAQ (reference sequence). This CDR3 is 12 amino acids long. Trimming left V 8 bases short and J 1 base short, with 9 bases between. CDR3 in amino acids: CASSQESYEQYF. In nucleotides, the CDR3 is TGTGCCAGCTCCCAAGAATCCTACGAGCAGTACTTC.

The chain links TRBV10-3 to TRBJ2-7; D might be TRBD2 (7 bases). From germline, CDR1 is ENHRY and CDR2 SYGVKD. The V and J ends lost 2 bases and 4 bases respectively, with 24 bases between them. CDR3 size: 18 residues. Written as DNA, the CDR3 is TGTGCCATCAGTGAGCCGACAGGACTGGGTAGCGGGCTATACGAGCAGTACTTC. Amino acid sequence: CAISEPTGLGSGLYEQYF.

This sequence joins TRBV18 and TRBJ1-5; D possibly corresponds to TRBD1 (5 bases). V lost 2 bases, J lost 7 bases, and 12 bases lay in between. CDR3 length: 14 amino acids. Per the germline V gene, CDR1 is KGHSH and CDR2 is LQKENI. CDR3 loop: CASSPSREGQPQHF. Here the CDR3 DNA reads TGTGCCAGCTCACCATCGCGGGAGGGGCAGCCCCAGCATTTT.

To note about this clone: The sample contains more than one DNA sequence encoding this CDR3. This chain's CDR3 is CASSLTSGSDEQFF. Here the CDR3 DNA reads TGCGCCAGCAGCTTAACTAGCGGGAGCGATGAGCAGTTCTTC. The V gene is TRBV5-1, the J gene TRBJ2-1, with TRBD2 matching over 11 bases. Per the germline V gene, CDR1 is SGHRS and CDR2 is YFSETQ. The J segment lost 8 bases and the V segment lost 2 bases, leaving 3 bases of the junction unmatched. The CDR3 sequence is 14 residues long.

The V call is TRBV2, the J call TRBJ2-1, with 7 bases lining up with TRBD2. Germline values: CDR1 SNHLY, CDR2 FYNNEI. V dropped 0 bases and J dropped 5; count of bases not matched to a gene: 10. This CDR3 comprises 17 residues. The chain's CDR3 is CASSEAQFGGSDNEQFF. CDR3 nucleotides: TGTGCCAGCAGTGAAGCCCAGTTTGGCGGGAGCGACAATGAGCAGTTCTTC.

The V gene is TRBV10-3, the J gene TRBJ2-3, with D unresolved. The CDR3 has 14 residues. The germline gives CDR1 ENHRY, CDR2 SYGVKD. Trimming pared 2 bases from V and 6 bases from J, leaving 12 bases between. The CDR3 loop is CAISEPGQSDTQYF. The CDR3 DNA is TGTGCCATCAGTGAGCCGGGCCAGTCGGATACGCAGTATTTT.

The CDR3 spells CASSRRDSRGQYF. Written as DNA, the CDR3 is TGTGCCAGCAGTCGTCGGGATTCACGAGGGCAGTACTTC. V and J are TRBV28 and TRBJ2-7, with D possibly being TRBD2 (5 bases). CDR1 and CDR2 (germline): MDHEN, SYDVKM. V was clipped by 5 bases and J by 9 bases, with 17 bases between them. The CDR3 has 13 amino acids.

V gene TRBV5-6 combines with J gene TRBJ1-1; D gene unclear. The CDR3 extends over 14 amino acids. Trimming removed 0 bases at V and 4 bases at J, with 10 bases between. Germline V lookup: CDR1 SGHDT, CDR2 YYEEEE. The CDR3: CASSLVFVGTEAFF. DNA for the CDR3: TGTGCCAGCAGCTTGGTATTCGTTGGCACTGAAGCTTTCTTT.